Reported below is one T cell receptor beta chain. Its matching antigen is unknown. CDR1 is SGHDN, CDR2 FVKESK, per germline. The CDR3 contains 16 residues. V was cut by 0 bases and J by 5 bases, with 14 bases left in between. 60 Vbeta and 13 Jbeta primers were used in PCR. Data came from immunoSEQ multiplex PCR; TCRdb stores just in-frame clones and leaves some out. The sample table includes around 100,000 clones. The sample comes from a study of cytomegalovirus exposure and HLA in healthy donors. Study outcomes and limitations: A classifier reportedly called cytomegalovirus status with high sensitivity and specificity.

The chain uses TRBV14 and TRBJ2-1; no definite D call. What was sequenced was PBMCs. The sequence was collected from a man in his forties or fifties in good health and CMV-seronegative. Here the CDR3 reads CASSQDITAIHNEQFF. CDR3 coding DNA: TGTGCCAGCAGCCAAGATATAACTGCTATACACAATGAGCAGTTCTTC. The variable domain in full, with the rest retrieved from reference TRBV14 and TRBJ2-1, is EAGVTQFPSHSVIEKGQTVTLRCDPISGHDNLYWYRRVMGKEIKFLLHFVKESKQDESGMPNNRFLAERTGGTYSTLKVQPAELEDSGVYFCASSQDITAIHNEQFFGPGTRLTVL.